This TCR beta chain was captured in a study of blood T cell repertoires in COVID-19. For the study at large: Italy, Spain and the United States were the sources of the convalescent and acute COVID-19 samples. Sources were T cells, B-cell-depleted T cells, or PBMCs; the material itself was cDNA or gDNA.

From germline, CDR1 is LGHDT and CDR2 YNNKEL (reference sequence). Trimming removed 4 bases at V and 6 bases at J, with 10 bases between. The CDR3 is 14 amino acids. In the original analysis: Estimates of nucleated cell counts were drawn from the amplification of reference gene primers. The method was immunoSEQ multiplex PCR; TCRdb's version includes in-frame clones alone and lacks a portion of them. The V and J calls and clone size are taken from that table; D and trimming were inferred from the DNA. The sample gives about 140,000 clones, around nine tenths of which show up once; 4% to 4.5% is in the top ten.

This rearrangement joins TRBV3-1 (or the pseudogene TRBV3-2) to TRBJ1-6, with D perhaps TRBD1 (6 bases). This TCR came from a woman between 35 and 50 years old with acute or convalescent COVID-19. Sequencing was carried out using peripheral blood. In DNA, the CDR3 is TGTGCCAGCAGCCGTACAGGGTTTAATTCACCCCTCCACTTT. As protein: CASSRTGFNSPLHF.